This T cell receptor (beta chain) appears in the sequencing data of a study of beta chain features in type 1 diabetes. Broader study findings: Insertions at VDJ junctions were less frequent in type 1 diabetes patients. These patients also deleted more nucleotides at the same junctions. TCRB CDR3s were moderately but significantly shorter in Type 1 diabetes patients in all four CD4+ subsets.

As for this clone: Its antigen is not identified.

V was trimmed by 6 bases and J by 0 bases, leaving 6 bases between them. Per the germline V gene, CDR1 is MNHEY and CDR2 is SVGAGI. This CDR3 has 13 residues. Investigators reverse transcribed all isolated RNA, so they sequenced expressed TCRB transcripts. TCRdb's copy holds only in-frame clones and misses some; the assay was immunoSEQ multiplex PCR. Among roughly 340,000 clones listed, roughly 14% were seen once. The origin of this receptor is a woman in her late teens or twenties with type 1 diabetes. Sequenced sample: naive CD4+ T cells from blood. The V gene is TRBV6-5, the J gene TRBJ1-5, with no clear D. The CDR3 reads CASRQYSNQPQHF. CDR3 coding DNA: TGTGCCAGCAGACAGTATAGCAATCAGCCCCAGCATTTT.